A single sample gave rise to the 22 T cell receptor beta chains below, sequenced in a study of shared clonotypes between healthy human individuals. Measured with immunoSEQ multiplex PCR; TCRdb has only the in-frame clones, and not every one. The data contain some 2.3 million clones, over 85% of them seen just once; the ten biggest clones take up about 0.41%. The material sequenced was naive CD4+ T cells from PBMCs. The subset: CD45RA+ positively selected. The receptors here all came from a man between 18 and 29 years old in good health. Some clones in this sample may be carry-over from other donors' samples.

The chain employs TRBV2 and TRBJ2-7; D is perhaps TRBD1 or TRBD2 (7 bases each). Trimming removed 6 bases at V and 3 bases at J, with 15 bases between. Germline V gives CDR1 SNHLY, CDR2 FYNNEI. The length of the CDR3 is 14 residues. This chain's CDR3 is CASSDQGDYYEQYF. In DNA form, the CDR3 reads TGTGCCAGCAGCGATCAGGGGGACTACTACGAGCAGTACTTC.

V is TRBV11-2 and J is TRBJ2-2; D is ambiguous. From germline, CDR1 is SGHAT and CDR2 FQNNGV. The CDR3 contains 11 residues. Trimming shortened V by 7 bases and J by 5 bases, and 5 bases separated the two germline ends. CDR3 DNA: TGTGCCAGCACGGCAACCGGGGAGCTGTTTTTT. It specifies CASTATGELFF.

The chain uses TRBV7-8 and TRBJ1-4; TRBD1 aligns across 7 bases. Germline values: CDR1 SGHVS, CDR2 FQNEAQ. This CDR3 contains 15 residues. V lost 1 base, J lost 3 bases, and 2 bases stayed unmatched. CDR3 sequence reads: CASSLGRGPNEKLFF. In nucleotides, the CDR3 is TGTGCCAGCAGCTTAGGGAGGGGGCCTAATGAAAAACTGTTTTTT.

The rearrangement links TRBV7-3 to TRBJ2-3; 7 nucleotides align to TRBD1. Germline V gene data show CDR1 as SGHTA and CDR2 as FQGTGA. The trim removed 1 base at V and 7 bases at J, leaving 5 bases unmatched. This CDR3 region has 14 residues. CDR3 amino acids: CASSLIQGENTQYF. As DNA, the CDR3 is TGTGCCAGCAGCTTAATCCAGGGGGAGAATACGCAGTATTTT.

This rearrangement joins TRBV27 to TRBJ2-7, with 9 bases aligning to TRBD1. Germline V gives CDR1 MNHEY, CDR2 SMNVEV (reference sequence). The CDR3 is 15 residues long. V dropped 5 bases and J dropped 4; count of bases not matched to a gene: 9. CDR3 loop: CASSPLGTGLYEQYF. The CDR3 DNA sequence: TGTGCCAGCAGTCCCCTCGGGACAGGGTTATACGAGCAGTACTTC.

J is TRBJ1-2 and V is TRBV5-4; possibly TRBD1 for D (6 bases). The V gene's germline CDR1 is SGHNT and CDR2 YYREEE (reference sequence). The CDR3 covers 13 residues. Trimming left V 2 bases short and J 8 bases short, with 13 bases between. CDR3: CASSFTGTGGYTF. The CDR3 nucleotides read TGTGCCAGCAGCTTTACAGGGACTGGAGGCTACACCTTC.

The chain couples TRBV7-2 to TRBJ2-3; TRBD2 is a possible D gene (5 bases). This CDR3 contains 16 residues. CDR1 and CDR2 (germline): SGHTA, FQGNSA. V lost 6 bases and J lost 5, with 21 bases in between. The CDR3 nucleotides are TGTGCCAGCAGTTCGAACGGGCCGGAGGTTGGAGATACGCAGTATTTT. Protein: CASSSNGPEVGDTQYF.

The chain links TRBV28 to TRBJ1-3; D remains unclear. The germline V gene has CDR1 MDHEN and CDR2 SYDVKM. V was pared by 10 bases and J by 4 bases, with 14 bases between. The CDR3 loop spans 13 amino acids. The CDR3 DNA is TGTGCCACTACTGTGGGGTCCGGAAACACCATATATTTT. Translating gives CATTVGSGNTIYF.

Concerning this clone: The same CDR3 can be traced to other DNA sequences in this sample. The chain couples TRBV9 to TRBJ2-7; 8 positions match TRBD1. CDR3 length: 14 amino acids. The trim removed 3 bases at V and 4 bases at J, leaving 6 bases unmatched. CDR1 is SGDLS, CDR2 YYNGEE, per germline. The chain's CDR3 is CASSAGQGDYEQYF. The CDR3 DNA reads as TGTGCCAGCAGCGCTGGACAGGGAGATTACGAGCAGTACTTC.

V and J are TRBV27 and TRBJ2-4, with 7 nucleotides matching TRBD2. CDR1 and CDR2 from the germline V gene are MNHEY and SMNVEV (reference sequence). This CDR3 spans 16 amino acids. The junction had 2 bases not matched to a gene; V was cut back by 0 bases and J by 0 bases. The CDR3 reads CASSLSGGSAKNIQYF. The DNA for the CDR3 is TGTGCCAGCAGTTTATCGGGGGGGTCAGCCAAAAACATTCAGTACTTC.

This chain connects TRBV9 to TRBJ2-7; no clear D gene. Trimming cost V 0 bases and J 5 bases, with 15 bases left between them. The germline CDR1 and CDR2 sequences are SGDLS and YYNGEE. The CDR3 consists of 15 residues. In DNA, the CDR3 is TGTGCCAGCAGCGTAGGGGTCGGACCTTGGGACGAGCAGTACTTC. Amino acid sequence: CASSVGVGPWDEQYF.

This chain joins TRBV5-4 and TRBJ2-1; 10 bases match TRBD2. The CDR3 runs 16 residues. Germline V lookup: CDR1 SGHNT, CDR2 YYREEE (reference sequence). V gave up 6 bases and J gave up 0 bases; unmatched junction bases: 6. CDR3 sequence reads: CASTDPSGSSYNEQFF. CDR3 in DNA: TGTGCCAGCACCGACCCTAGCGGGAGCTCCTACAATGAGCAGTTCTTC.

This clone was detected once. The rearrangement links TRBV28 to TRBJ2-7, with a weak D call TRBD2 (5 bases). V gave up 8 bases and J gave up 1 base, with 12 bases separating them. Germline V gene sequence: CDR1 MDHEN, CDR2 SYDVKM. The CDR3 runs 13 residues. CDR3 coding DNA: TGTGCCAGCTGCTGGTCGGGATCCTACGAGCAGTACTTC. This gives the protein CASCWSGSYEQYF.

This chain links TRBV28 with TRBJ2-5, with D perhaps TRBD2 (5 bases). Trimming left V 8 bases short and J 0 bases short, with 10 bases between. Germline assignment: CDR1 MDHEN and CDR2 SYDVKM. The CDR3 is 13 amino acids. This CDR3 reads CASGLEYQETQYF. The CDR3 region has the DNA TGTGCCAGCGGACTCGAGTACCAAGAGACCCAGTACTTC.

The chain has TRBV5-6 and TRBJ2-5; possible D gene TRBD1, 5 bases. The DNA end favors TRBJ2-7, so the J call may be wrong. This CDR3 is 12 amino acids long. Germline CDR1 reads SGHDT; CDR2 reads YYEEEE. The CDR3 reads CASSYQGYEQYF. The CDR3 region has the DNA TGTGCCAGCAGTTATCAGGGATACGAGCAGTACTTC.

Written as DNA, the CDR3 is TGTGCCAGCAGCTTCCGTCAACTAGCGGCTCCATACAATGAGCAGTTCTTC. Translating gives CASSFRQLAAPYNEQFF. The J gene is TRBJ2-1, the V gene TRBV5-4; 8 positions agree with TRBD2. Germline trimming cut 2 bases from V and 4 bases from J; bases unmatched to any gene: 11. Looked up from germline, CDR1 is SGHNT and CDR2 is YYREEE (reference sequence). The CDR3 spans 17 residues.

Turning to this clone: Other DNA sequences in this specimen translate into the identical CDR3. The chain employs TRBV11-2 and TRBJ1-2, with TRBD1 matching 7 bases. V lost 4 bases and J lost 2; bases outside the gene matches: 4. This CDR3 comprises 14 residues. In germline, CDR1 is SGHAT, CDR2 FQNNGV. The CDR3 DNA sequence: TGTGCCAGCAGCTCTACGACAGGGAACTATGGCTACACCTTC. Translated: CASSSTTGNYGYTF. Drawing the rest from reference TRBV11-2 and TRBJ1-2, the complete variable domain is EAGVAQSPRYKIIEKRQSVAFWCNPISGHATLYWYQQILGQGPKLLIQFQNNGVVDDSQLPKDRFSAERLKGVDSTLKIQPAKLEDSAVYLCASSSTTGNYGYTFGSGTRLTVV.

This chain joins TRBV15 and TRBJ2-7; D remains unclear. This CDR3 is 14 amino acids long. Germline V CDR1 and CDR2: LNHNV, YYDKDF (reference sequence). V lost 0 bases, J lost 4 bases, and 10 bases lay in between. DNA of the CDR3: TGTGCCACCAGCAGAGATAGAGTTTTTTACGAGCAGTACTTC. This encodes CATSRDRVFYEQYF. The variable domain in full, completed from reference TRBV15 and TRBJ2-7, reads DAMVIQNPRYQVTQFGKPVTLSCSQTLNHNVMYWYQQKSSQAPKLLFHYYDKDFNNEADTPDNFQSRRPNTSFCFLDIRSPGLGDTAMYLCATSRDRVFYEQYFGPGTRLTVT.

This rearrangement joins TRBV5-1 to TRBJ2-7, with TRBD2 matching over 7 bases. This CDR3 is 15 amino acids long. From germline, CDR1 is SGHRS and CDR2 YFSETQ. V gave up 1 base and J gave up 3 bases; unmatched junction bases: 7. CDR3 residues: CASSLFGEGNYEQYF. CDR3 nucleotides: TGCGCCAGCAGCTTGTTTGGGGAGGGGAACTACGAGCAGTACTTC.

V is TRBV7-8 and J is TRBJ2-5, with 8 bases identical to TRBD2. CDR1 is SGHVS and CDR2 is FQNEAQ in the germline V gene. Trimming took 5 bases from V and 1 from J; bases not matched to a gene: 9. The CDR3 runs 16 residues. The CDR3 nucleotides are TGTGCCAGCAGCAAACCGGGACTAGAGGCCCAAGAGACCCAGTACTTC. It specifies CASSKPGLEAQETQYF.

About this clone itself: An end of the junction does not agree with germline; a read error may underlie this. The chain uses TRBV6-5 and TRBJ1-2, with TRBD1 identical over 8 bases. The CDR3 extends over 11 amino acids. CDR1 and CDR2 (germline): MNHEY, SVGAGI. The CDR3 DNA reads TGTGCCAGCAGTTCCTCCGACAGGGGCTTCTTC. It codes for CASSSSDRGFF.

The V gene is TRBV7-3, the J gene TRBJ2-1; 11 nucleotides match TRBD2. This CDR3 region has 14 residues. With 5 bases clipped from V and 12 bases from J, the junction kept 9 bases outside the gene matches. Per the germline V gene, CDR1 is SGHTA and CDR2 is FQGTGA. The DNA for the CDR3 is TGTGCCAGCAGCCCCGGGACTAGCGGTATAGGGCAGTTCTTC. Protein sequence: CASSPGTSGIGQFF.